The 21 T cell receptor beta chains below all came from one sample that was sequenced in a study of blood T cell repertoires in COVID-19. TCRdb's copy holds only in-frame clones and misses some; the assay was immunoSEQ multiplex PCR. The table lists about 180,000 clones, around 83% of them singletons. Material for sequencing was peripheral blood. The source of these receptors is a human donor in a cohort sampled during active COVID-19.

The chain's CDR3 is CASSQARLAVHNEQFF. The DNA of the CDR3 is TGCGCCAGCAGCCAAGCCCGACTAGCGGTGCACAATGAGCAGTTCTTC. The chain couples TRBV4-3 to TRBJ2-1, with 9 bases that match TRBD2. The length of the CDR3 is 16 residues. Germline CDR1 reads LGHNA; CDR2 reads YSLEER. Trimming at V came to 1 base and at J to 5 bases, leaving 6 bases not matched to a gene.

The chain has TRBV10-3 and TRBJ2-7; D unresolved. The germline CDR1 and CDR2 sequences are ENHRY and SYGVKD. The length of the CDR3 is 14 residues. Trimming took off 4 bases at V and 0 bases at J, with 10 bases between the two ends. The CDR3 spells CAISVAEPSYEQYF. As DNA, the CDR3 is TGTGCCATCAGTGTGGCGGAACCCTCCTACGAGCAGTACTTC.

This clone is a singleton in its sample. V gene TRBV21-1 combines with J gene TRBJ2-3; the table's D gene call, TRBD1, was not cross checked with the DNA. TRBV21-1 is tagged as a pseudogene. The CDR3 sequence is 18 residues long. The CDR3 coding sequence is TGTGCCAGCAGCAAAAAAGGGCAGGGGACAGGGGTTTTAGATACGCAGTATTTT. Translation: CASSKKGQGTGVLDTQYF.

Comment on this clone: The sample has other DNA sequences that encode this CDR3 too. The rearrangement uses TRBV5-1 and TRBJ2-7, with 10 bases aligning to TRBD1. This CDR3 is built from 13 residues. Trimming took 0 bases from V and 6 from J; bases not matched to a gene: 0. The germline V gene encodes CDR1 SGHRS and CDR2 YFSETQ. CDR3: CASSLGTGGEQYF. CDR3 in DNA: TGCGCCAGCAGCTTGGGGACAGGGGGCGAGCAGTACTTC.

V is TRBV9 and J is TRBJ2-3, with unresolved D. The CDR3 spans 18 residues. Trimming cost V 3 bases and J 0 bases, with 20 bases left between them. Germline CDR1 is SGDLS and CDR2 is YYNGEE. The CDR3 DNA reads TGTGCCAGCAGCGCAGAGACTCCTATTAACCCTAGCACAGATACGCAGTATTTT. Translating gives CASSAETPINPSTDTQYF. Full variable domain (rest looked up from reference TRBV9 and TRBJ2-3): DSGVTQTPKHLITATGQRVTLRCSPRSGDLSVYWYQQSLDQGLQFLIQYYNGEERAKGNILERFSAQQFPDLHSELNLSSLELGDSALYFCASSAETPINPSTDTQYFGPGTRLTVL.

The V gene is TRBV2, the J gene TRBJ1-2; no reliable D call. The germline V gene encodes CDR1 SNHLY and CDR2 FYNNEI. The V and J ends lost 4 bases and 3 bases respectively, with 12 bases between them. The CDR3 is 14 amino acids. The CDR3 bases are TGTGCCAGCAGTGGGGAGACTGCGGACTATGGCTACACCTTC. Its protein is CASSGETADYGYTF.

CDR3 loop: CASSPKQGAVYEQYF. For the CDR3, the DNA is TGTGCCAGCTCACCAAAACAGGGGGCCGTGTACGAGCAGTACTTC. The chain recombines TRBV18 with TRBJ2-7; 9 bases match TRBD1. This CDR3 is 15 amino acids long. CDR1 is KGHSH, CDR2 LQKENI, per germline. V lost 2 bases to trimming and J lost 4 bases; unmatched junction nucleotides: 6.

The chain employs TRBV6-5 and TRBJ2-7; TRBD2 agrees at 8 bases. The trim removed 0 bases at V and 1 base at J, leaving 2 bases unmatched. This CDR3 has 15 residues. The germline V gene has CDR1 MNHEY and CDR2 SVGAGI. The CDR3 nucleotides are TGTGCCAGCAGTTACTCTCAGCGGGAGTCCTACGAGCAGTACTTC. The encoded protein is CASSYSQRESYEQYF.

V is TRBV11-1 and J is TRBJ2-2, with 9 bases matching TRBD1. The length of the CDR3 is 15 residues. Trimming cost V 1 base and J 3 bases; bases outside gene matches: 0. Germline V gene lookup returns CDR1 SGHAT and CDR2 FQDESV (reference sequence). CDR3 sequence: CASSLGDRDTGELFF. DNA of the CDR3: TGTGCCAGCAGCTTAGGGGACAGGGACACCGGGGAGCTGTTTTTT. The full variable domain, its missing parts supplied by reference TRBV11-1 and TRBJ2-2, is EAEVAQSPRYKITEKSQAVAFWCDPISGHATLYWYRQILGQGPELLVQFQDESVVDDSQLPKDRFSAERLKGVDSTLKIQPAELGDSAMYLCASSLGDRDTGELFFGEGSRLTVL.

The chain has TRBV7-2 and TRBJ1-5; D might be TRBD1 (5 bases). The CDR3 sequence is 16 residues long. Trimming cost V 3 bases and J 4 bases, with 16 bases left between them. Germline V gene sequence: CDR1 SGHTA, CDR2 FQGNSA. CDR3 nucleotide sequence: TGTGCCAGCAGCTTCTTTAAGGGGCAAGGGAATCAGCCCCAGCATTTT. This encodes CASSFFKGQGNQPQHF.

This clone was recorded once. The V gene is TRBV6-2 or TRBV6-3, the J gene TRBJ1-6; D is perhaps TRBD1 (6 bases). Trimming shortened V by 5 bases and J by 6 bases, and 14 bases separated the two germline ends. This CDR3 is built from 15 residues. Germline V gene lookup returns CDR1 MNHEY and CDR2 SVGEGT. The CDR3: CASSPRDTFNSPLHF. The CDR3 DNA is TGTGCCAGCAGTCCCCGGGACACCTTTAATTCACCCCTCCACTTT.

This rearrangement joins TRBV7-2 to TRBJ1-1; 8 bases line up with TRBD1. With V trimmed by 4 bases and J by 0 bases, 7 bases remained unmatched. The germline gives CDR1 SGHTA, CDR2 FQGNSA. The CDR3 has 16 residues. This CDR3 is CASSSPGGLMNTEAFF. For the CDR3, the DNA is TGTGCCAGCAGCTCCCCAGGGGGCTTGATGAACACTGAAGCTTTCTTT.

CDR3 nucleotide sequence: TGTGCCAGCTCACCCGACAGGGGCCATTCACCCCTCCACTTT. It specifies CASSPDRGHSPLHF. The chain joins TRBV18 to TRBJ1-6, with 8 bases that match TRBD1. CDR1 and CDR2 from the germline V gene are KGHSH and LQKENI. The V gene end was trimmed by 3 bases and the J gene end by 8 bases; junction bases not matched to a gene: 3. The CDR3 has 14 residues.

The chain couples TRBV24-1 to TRBJ2-1, with 8 bases lining up with TRBD1. V lost 10 bases to trimming and J lost 5 bases; unmatched junction nucleotides: 3. Germline CDR1 reads KGHDR; CDR2 reads SFDVKD. CDR3 length: 12 residues. The CDR3 DNA is TGTGCCACAGGACAGGGAAACAATGAGCAGTTCTTC. This codes for CATGQGNNEQFF.

The chain is built from TRBV9 and TRBJ1-3; D is undetermined. The germline gives CDR1 SGDLS, CDR2 YYNGEE. Trimming removed 4 bases at V and 8 bases at J, with 10 bases between. CDR3 size: 12 residues. For the CDR3, the DNA is TGTGCCAGCAGCCGCGGGAGGCACACCATATATTTT. Its protein is CASSRGRHTIYF.

This sequence joins TRBV6-2 or TRBV6-3 and TRBJ1-5; 7 bases are a match to TRBD1. The CDR3 is made up of 15 amino acids. The germline gives CDR1 MNHEY, CDR2 SVGEGT. J was trimmed by 3 bases and V by 6 bases; bases with no gene match: 8. The CDR3 coding sequence is TGTGCCAGCAGCCGCGGACAGGTTAACAATCAGCCCCAGCATTTT. Encoded protein: CASSRGQVNNQPQHF.

This clone occurred once. This sequence joins TRBV19 and TRBJ2-3; 12 nucleotides match TRBD2. From germline, CDR1 is LNHDA and CDR2 SQIVND (reference sequence). The CDR3 has 16 amino acids. V was pared by 4 bases and J by 5 bases, with 7 bases of the junction left unmatched. CDR3 in DNA: TGTGCCAGTAGTAGAGGACTAGCGGGGTTCGGAGATACGCAGTATTTT. It translates to CASSRGLAGFGDTQYF. The whole variable domain, remainder taken from reference TRBV19 and TRBJ2-3, is DGGITQSPKYLFRKEGQNVTLSCEQNLNHDAMYWYRQDPGQGLRLIYYSQIVNDFQKGDIAEGYSVSREKKESFPLTVTSAQKNPTAFYLCASSRGLAGFGDTQYFGPGTRLTVL.

The CDR3 nucleotides are TGTGCCAGCAGAGGACAGGGAGGAGTCAAAAACATTCAGTACTTC. This gives the protein CASRGQGGVKNIQYF. This chain joins TRBV6-5 and TRBJ2-4; 8 bases line up with TRBD1. Germline assignment: CDR1 MNHEY and CDR2 SVGAGI. This CDR3 is 15 amino acids long. V gave up 6 bases and J gave up 3 bases; unmatched junction bases: 7.

CDR3 region: CASSIPAGRGNTDTQYF. CDR3 bases: TGTGCCAGTAGTATACCAGCCGGCAGGGGGAACACAGATACGCAGTATTTT. The rearrangement links TRBV19 to TRBJ2-3; TRBD1 matches at 7 bases. Germline V gene lookup returns CDR1 LNHDA and CDR2 SQIVND (reference sequence). This CDR3 contains 17 residues. V dropped 2 bases and J dropped 2; count of bases not matched to a gene: 10.

This chain's CDR3 is CASSYGLAGKETQYF. DNA of the CDR3: TGTGCCAGCAGTTACGGACTAGCGGGAAAAGAGACCCAGTACTTC. This chain connects TRBV5-6 to TRBJ2-5; 12 bases are shared with TRBD2. V was pared by 5 bases and J by 3 bases, with 5 bases of the junction left unmatched. Germline CDR1 reads SGHDT; CDR2 reads YYEEEE. This CDR3 has 15 residues.

The J gene is TRBJ2-7, the V gene TRBV5-1; 7 bases agree with TRBD1. The CDR3 covers 15 residues. V lost 1 base, J lost 4 bases, and 8 bases stayed unmatched. The germline V gene encodes CDR1 SGHRS and CDR2 YFSETQ. CDR3 sequence reads: CASSLQGQPYYEQYF. In nucleotides, the CDR3 is TGCGCCAGCAGCTTGCAGGGACAGCCCTATTACGAGCAGTACTTC.